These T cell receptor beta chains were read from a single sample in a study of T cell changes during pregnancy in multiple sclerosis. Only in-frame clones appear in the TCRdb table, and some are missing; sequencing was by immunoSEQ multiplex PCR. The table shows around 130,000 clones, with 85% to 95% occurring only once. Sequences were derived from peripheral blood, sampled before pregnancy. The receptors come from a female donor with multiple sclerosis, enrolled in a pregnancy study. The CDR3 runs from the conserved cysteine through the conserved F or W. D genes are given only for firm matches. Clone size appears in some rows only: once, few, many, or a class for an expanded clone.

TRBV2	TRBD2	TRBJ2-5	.	TGTGCCAGCAGTGTTGGGGCATGGGGGCAGCGGGAGTTGCGGGAGACCCAGTACTTC	CASSVGAWGQRELRETQYF
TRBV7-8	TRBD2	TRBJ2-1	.	TGTGCCAGCAGCTCACCGAAAGTAGCGGGAGTGGGCCCCTACAATGAGCAGTTCTTC	CASSSPKVAGVGPYNEQFF
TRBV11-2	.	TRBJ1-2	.	TGTGCCAGCAGCTTAGACGGAGGCTATGGCTACACCTTC	CASSLDGGYGYTF
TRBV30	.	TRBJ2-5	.	TGTGCCTGGAGAGGAGGGTCTCAAGAGACCCAGTACTTC	CAWRGGSQETQYF
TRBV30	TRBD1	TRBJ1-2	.	TGTGCCTCCCACACCAGGGGGCCCAACTATGGCTACACCTTC	CASHTRGPNYGYTF
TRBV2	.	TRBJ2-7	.	TGTGCCAGCAGTGATGTAGCTGTGGCCCACGAGCAGTACTTC	CASSDVAVAHEQYF
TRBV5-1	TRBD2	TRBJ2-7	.	TGCGCCAGCAGCCCCGCCACAGGGGGACTAGCGGGGGTTCACTACGAGCAGTACTTC	CASSPATGGLAGVHYEQYF
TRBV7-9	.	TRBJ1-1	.	TGTGCCAGCAGTAAGCAATCGGCGGGAGCTTTCTTT	CASSKQSAGAFF
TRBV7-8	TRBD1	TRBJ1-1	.	TGTGCCAGCAGCTCTCGCGGACAGGGGGCTGCGAACACTGAAGCTTTCTTT	CASSSRGQGAANTEAFF
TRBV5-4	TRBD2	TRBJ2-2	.	TGTGCCAGCCTTAGCGGGACGAACACCGGGGAGCTGTTTTTT	CASLSGTNTGELFF
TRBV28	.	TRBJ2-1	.	TGTGCCAGCAGCCCTCTCATTACCGAGGACAATGAGCAGTTCTTC	CASSPLITEDNEQFF
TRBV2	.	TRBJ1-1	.	TGTGCCAGCAGAGCACAGATGAACACTGAAGCTTTCTTT	CASRAQMNTEAFF
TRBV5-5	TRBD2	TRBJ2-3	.	TGTGCCAGCAGCTTGGTAGGCGGGGGAAGCACAGATACGCAGTATTTT	CASSLVGGGSTDTQYF
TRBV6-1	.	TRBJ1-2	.	TGTGCCAGCAGTTCCCCGGGATACTATGGCTACACCTTC	CASSSPGYYGYTF
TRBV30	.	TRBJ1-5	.	TGTGCCTGGAGGTCAGAGGGTAGCAATCAGCCCCAGCATTTT	CAWRSEGSNQPQHF
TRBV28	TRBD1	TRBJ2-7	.	TGTGCCAGCAGTTTACTAACGGGACAGAGAGTCCACGAGCAGTACTTC	CASSLLTGQRVHEQYF
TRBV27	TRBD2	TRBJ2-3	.	TGTGCCAGCAGATGGCGGGGGGGCCAAGATACGCAGTATTTT	CASRWRGGQDTQYF
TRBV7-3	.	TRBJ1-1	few	TGTGCCAGCAGCTGGGGGGGGAACACTGAAGCTTTCTTT	CASSWGGNTEAFF
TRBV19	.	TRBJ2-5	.	TGTGCCAGTAGTACCGGGGGACGGATACAAGAGACCCAGTACTTC	CASSTGGRIQETQYF
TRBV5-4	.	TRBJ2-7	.	TGTGCCAGCAGCCCAGGGGGGATGTTCGGCGAGCAGTACTTC	CASSPGGMFGEQYF
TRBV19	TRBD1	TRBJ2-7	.	TGTGCCAGTAGTACAAGATCCCGGGACAGCTCCTACGAGCAGTACTTC	CASSTRSRDSSYEQYF
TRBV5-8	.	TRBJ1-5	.	TGTGCCAGCAGCTTGGGGTCAGGATACAATCAGCCCCAGCATTTT	CASSLGSGYNQPQHF
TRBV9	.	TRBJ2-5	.	TGTGCCAGCAACCTCCCCCGCAGCCAAGAGACCCAGTACTTC	CASNLPRSQETQYF
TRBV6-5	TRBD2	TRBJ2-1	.	TGTGCCAGCAGTTCCAGCGGGGGGGCCTACAATGAGCAGTTCTTC	CASSSSGGAYNEQFF
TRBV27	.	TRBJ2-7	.	TGTGCCAGCAGTTTAAAAGGGAGCTCCTACGAGCAGTACTTC	CASSLKGSSYEQYF
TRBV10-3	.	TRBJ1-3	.	TGTGCCACCAGGGTCGCGCTCTCTGGAAACACCATATATTTT	CATRVALSGNTIYF
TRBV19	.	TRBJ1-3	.	TGTGCCAGTAGAGGGGACCTAGCGCTCTCTGGAAACACCATATATTTT	CASRGDLALSGNTIYF
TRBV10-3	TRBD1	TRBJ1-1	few	TGTGCCATCAGCACGAGACAGGGCACTGAAGCTTTCTTT	CAISTRQGTEAFF
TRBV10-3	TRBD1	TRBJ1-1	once	TGTGCCATCAGTGAGGGACAGGGCAAGAGGGCTTTCTTT	CAISEGQGKRAFF
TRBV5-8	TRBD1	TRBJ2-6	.	TGTGCCAGCAGCTTCAGGGGGTCCGGGGCCAACGTCCTGACTTTC	CASSFRGSGANVLTF
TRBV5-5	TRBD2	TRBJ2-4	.	TGTGCCAGCAGCTTCTCGGGAGGACTAAACATTCAGTACTTC	CASSFSGGLNIQYF
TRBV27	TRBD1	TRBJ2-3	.	TGTGCCAGCACCCCGGGACAGGGTGTAGATACGCAGTATTTT	CASTPGQGVDTQYF
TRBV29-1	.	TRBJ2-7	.	TGCAGCGGCCGGGACACGGCCTACGAGCAGTACTTC	CSGRDTAYEQYF
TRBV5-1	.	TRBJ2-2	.	TGCGCCAGCAGCTTATCCGGGGTGAACACCGGGGAGCTGTTTTTT	CASSLSGVNTGELFF
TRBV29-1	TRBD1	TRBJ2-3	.	TGCAGCGACCGGGACAGGTTCACAGATACGCAGTATTTT	CSDRDRFTDTQYF
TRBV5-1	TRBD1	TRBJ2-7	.	TGCGCCAGCAGCTTGGAGGGACAGTCCTACGAGCAGTACTTC	CASSLEGQSYEQYF
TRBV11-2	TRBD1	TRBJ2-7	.	TGTGCCAGCAGCTTAGTTCACGCCGGGACAGGTTCCTACGAGCAGTACTTC	CASSLVHAGTGSYEQYF
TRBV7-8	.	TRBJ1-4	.	TGTGCCAGCAGCCCGAATGGGCCGCGGGCCGAAAAACTGTTTTTT	CASSPNGPRAEKLFF
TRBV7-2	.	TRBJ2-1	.	TGTGCCAGCAGCCAATCCGGGACTCTCCGCAATGAGCAGTTCTTC	CASSQSGTLRNEQFF
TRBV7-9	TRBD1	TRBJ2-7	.	TGTGCCAGCAGCAGATCAGGGTCTCGGGACAGCGGCCGTTACGAGCAGTACTTC	CASSRSGSRDSGRYEQYF
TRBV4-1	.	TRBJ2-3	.	TGCGCCAGCAGCCAACGGAGTGAGCGGAGCACAGATACGCAGTATTTT	CASSQRSERSTDTQYF
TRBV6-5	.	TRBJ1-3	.	TGTGCCAGCAGTTACGACTTCTCTGGAAACACCATATATTTT	CASSYDFSGNTIYF
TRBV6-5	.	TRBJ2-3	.	TGTGCCAGCAGCAAGGGGGGGGGCACAGATACGCAGTATTTT	CASSKGGGTDTQYF
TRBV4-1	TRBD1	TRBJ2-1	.	TGCGCCAGCAGCCAAGATCACCTGGGACAGCTAGGGAATGAGCAGTTCTTC	CASSQDHLGQLGNEQFF
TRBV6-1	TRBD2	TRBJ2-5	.	TGTGCCAGCAGTGAAGAGGTAGCGGGAGCCGCACAAGAGACCCAGTACTTC	CASSEEVAGAAQETQYF
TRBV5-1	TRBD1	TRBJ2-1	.	TGCGCCAGCAGCTTAGGCGTCGGGACAGGGAGCTACAATGAGCAGTTCTTC	CASSLGVGTGSYNEQFF
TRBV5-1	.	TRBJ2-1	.	TGCGCCAGCAGCTTGGTGGCGAGGAATGAGCAGTTCTTC	CASSLVARNEQFF
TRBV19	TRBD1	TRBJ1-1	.	TGTGCCAGTAGAGTGAGACAGGGCTGGCCAGCTTTCTTT	CASRVRQGWPAFF
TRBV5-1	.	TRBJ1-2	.	TGCGCCAGCAGCGCAGGTAGAGGCTACACCTTC	CASSAGRGYTF
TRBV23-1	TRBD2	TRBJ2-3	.	TGCGCCAGCACCCCGGGACTAGCGGGAGGGCGCACAGATACGCAGTATTTT	CASTPGLAGGRTDTQYF
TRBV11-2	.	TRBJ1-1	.	TGTGCCAGCAGCTTAGACCCTGTGAACACTGAAGCTTTCTTT	CASSLDPVNTEAFF
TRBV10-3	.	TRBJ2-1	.	TGTGCCATCAGAGAGGACGGGATCCCTTACAATGAGCAGTTCTTC	CAIREDGIPYNEQFF
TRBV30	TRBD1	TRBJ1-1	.	TGTGCCTGGAGTGGACAGGGCCGGCTTAAAGTTTTCTTT	CAWSGQGRLKVFF